These T cell receptor beta chains were read from a single sample in a study of T-cell reconstitution after alpha-beta-depleted transplantation in children. TCRdb re-called the PCR reads with MiXCR, one entry per CDR3 protein. This table holds a few hundred thousand distinct CDR3 sequences, roughly a tenth found once. The input for sequencing was PBMCs from the stem cell graft donor, taken from the stem cell graft. These receptors originate from a human donor who donated a stem cell graft to a child with acute myeloid leukemia. Both conserved end residues are part of each CDR3. D genes are given only for firm matches. The size field is filled for only some rows; it gives once, few, many or a size class.

abundance: many; v_gene: TRBV20-1; d_gene: TRBD2; j_gene: TRBJ2-5; CDR3aa: CSAREGGRAEETQYF; CDR3nt: TGCAGTGCTAGAGAGGGCGGGAGGGCCGAGGAGACCCAGTACTTC
abundance: .; v_gene: TRBV9; d_gene: TRBD1; j_gene: TRBJ1-4; CDR3aa: CATSRTGADEKLFF; CDR3nt: TGTGCCACCAGCAGGACAGGGGCCGATGAAAAACTGTTTTTT
abundance: .; v_gene: TRBV11-2; d_gene: .; j_gene: TRBJ2-1; CDR3aa: CASSRVLASEQFF; CDR3nt: TGTGCCAGCAGCAGGGTCCTAGCTAGTGAGCAGTTCTTC
abundance: few; v_gene: TRBV20-1; d_gene: .; j_gene: TRBJ2-1; CDR3aa: CSALTVSSYNEQFF; CDR3nt: TGCAGTGCTCTGACAGTTAGCTCCTACAATGAGCAGTTCTTC
abundance: .; v_gene: TRBV27; d_gene: .; j_gene: TRBJ2-3; CDR3aa: CASTFSASTDTQYF; CDR3nt: TGTGCCAGCACCTTCTCGGCTAGCACAGATACGCAGTATTTT
abundance: .; v_gene: TRBV6-2/TRBV6-3; d_gene: TRBD2; j_gene: TRBJ2-1; CDR3aa: CASSYRAGTRDEQFF; CDR3nt: TGTGCCAGCAGTTATCGGGCAGGGACTAGGGATGAGCAGTTCTTC
abundance: .; v_gene: TRBV7-2; d_gene: TRBD1; j_gene: TRBJ2-1; CDR3aa: CASSLVLWDRDNEQFF; CDR3nt: TGTGCCAGCAGCTTAGTTTTATGGGACAGGGATAATGAGCAGTTCTTC
abundance: .; v_gene: TRBV6-1; d_gene: .; j_gene: TRBJ1-6; CDR3aa: CASRTVGHSPLHF; CDR3nt: TGTGCCAGCAGGACCGTAGGGCATTCACCCCTCCACTTT
abundance: .; v_gene: TRBV9; d_gene: TRBD2; j_gene: TRBJ2-1; CDR3aa: CASSPSGRAWDEQFF; CDR3nt: TGTGCCAGCAGCCCAAGCGGGAGGGCCTGGGATGAGCAGTTCTTC
abundance: few; v_gene: TRBV3-1; d_gene: .; j_gene: TRBJ1-2; CDR3aa: CASSQVGGSGGYTF; CDR3nt: TGTGCCAGCAGCCAAGTTGGGGGTTCTGGTGGCTACACCTTC
abundance: .; v_gene: TRBV9; d_gene: TRBD2; j_gene: TRBJ2-1; CDR3aa: CASSPRLAGGRNEQFF; CDR3nt: TGTGCCAGCAGCCCGCGGCTAGCGGGAGGGAGAAATGAGCAGTTCTTC
abundance: .; v_gene: TRBV7-8; d_gene: TRBD2; j_gene: TRBJ2-3; CDR3aa: CASRERGGSGGPDTQYF; CDR3nt: TGTGCCAGCAGAGAACGGGGGGGTAGCGGGGGCCCAGATACGCAGTATTTT
abundance: few; v_gene: TRBV9; d_gene: .; j_gene: TRBJ1-2; CDR3aa: CASSVAADGIGYTF; CDR3nt: TGTGCCAGCAGCGTAGCCGCCGACGGGATCGGCTACACCTTC
abundance: .; v_gene: TRBV12-3/TRBV12-4; d_gene: .; j_gene: TRBJ2-1; CDR3aa: CASSFSSDNEQFF; CDR3nt: TGTGCCAGCAGTTTTTCTAGCGACAATGAGCAGTTCTTC
abundance: .; v_gene: TRBV3-1; d_gene: TRBD2; j_gene: TRBJ2-3; CDR3aa: CASSQDRGGLLTDTQYF; CDR3nt: TGTGCCAGCAGCCAAGATCGGGGGGGGCTACTAACAGATACGCAGTATTTT
abundance: many; v_gene: TRBV24-1; d_gene: .; j_gene: TRBJ2-2; CDR3aa: CATRGDSETGELFF; CDR3nt: TGTGCCACCCGAGGGGACTCCGAAACCGGGGAGCTGTTTTTT
abundance: .; v_gene: TRBV7-2; d_gene: TRBD1; j_gene: TRBJ1-2; CDR3aa: CASSLAQGAYGYTF; CDR3nt: TGTGCCAGCAGCTTAGCACAGGGGGCCTATGGCTACACCTTC
abundance: .; v_gene: TRBV20-1; d_gene: .; j_gene: TRBJ2-3; CDR3aa: CSARDIGSLVQYF; CDR3nt: TGCAGTGCTAGAGATATCGGATCCTTAGTGCAGTATTTT
abundance: .; v_gene: TRBV5-1; d_gene: .; j_gene: TRBJ2-2; CDR3aa: CASNTMATGELFF; CDR3nt: TGCGCCAGCAACACGATGGCCACCGGGGAGCTGTTTTTT
abundance: few; v_gene: TRBV20-1; d_gene: .; j_gene: TRBJ2-3; CDR3aa: CSARGDTDTQYF; CDR3nt: TGCAGTGCTAGGGGAGACACAGATACGCAGTATTTT
abundance: few; v_gene: TRBV7-3; d_gene: TRBD2; j_gene: TRBJ2-1; CDR3aa: CASSQRGLATGNEQFF; CDR3nt: TGTGCCAGCAGCCAAAGGGGACTAGCGACCGGCAATGAGCAGTTCTTC
abundance: few; v_gene: TRBV5-5; d_gene: TRBD2; j_gene: TRBJ2-1; CDR3aa: CASSFGLADYNEQFF; CDR3nt: TGTGCCAGCAGCTTCGGGCTAGCGGATTACAATGAGCAGTTCTTC
abundance: .; v_gene: TRBV29-1; d_gene: TRBD2; j_gene: TRBJ2-2; CDR3aa: CSARPGTSAITGELFF; CDR3nt: TGCAGCGCCCGCCCGGGGACTAGCGCTATCACCGGGGAGCTGTTTTTT
abundance: .; v_gene: TRBV6-1; d_gene: TRBD2; j_gene: TRBJ2-3; CDR3aa: CASQPLGGRGDTQYF; CDR3nt: TGTGCCAGCCAACCGCTGGGCGGGAGAGGAGATACGCAGTATTTT
abundance: .; v_gene: TRBV27; d_gene: TRBD1; j_gene: TRBJ1-4; CDR3aa: CASSLDRGLEEKLFF; CDR3nt: TGTGCCAGCAGTCTCGACAGGGGGCTGGAAGAAAAACTGTTTTTT
abundance: few; v_gene: TRBV7-2; d_gene: .; j_gene: TRBJ2-2; CDR3aa: CASSLRSYAENTGELFF; CDR3nt: TGTGCCAGCAGCTTAAGGTCATATGCGGAGAACACCGGGGAGCTGTTTTTT
abundance: .; v_gene: TRBV6-1; d_gene: .; j_gene: TRBJ1-3; CDR3aa: CASRQTSGNTIYF; CDR3nt: TGTGCCAGCAGGCAGACTTCTGGAAACACCATATATTTT
abundance: .; v_gene: TRBV7-9; d_gene: TRBD1; j_gene: TRBJ2-7; CDR3aa: CASSRPGQGYEQYF; CDR3nt: TGTGCCAGCAGCCGACCGGGACAGGGCTACGAGCAGTACTTC